The source of this TCR beta chain is a study of cytomegalovirus exposure and HLA in healthy donors. The study's findings and limits: The study listed roughly 150 cytomegalovirus-associated TCR beta chains. In vitro testing confirmed a few CMV-associated chains as specific for CMV antigens. It was reported that the classifier diagnosed cytomegalovirus status with high specificity and sensitivity in both the original and validation cohorts. Within the 120 or so validation repertoires, first-cohort TCR clusters tended to co-occur, according to a later analysis.

The CDR3 consists of 14 residues. CDR1 and CDR2 (germline): SGHVS, FNYEAQ. Trimming took 1 base from V and 0 from J, leaving 4 bases between them. Profiling relied on immunoSEQ multiplex PCR, and the TCRdb table lists in-frame clones only, not all of them. The table includes 250,000 to 400,000 clones, roughly 87% detected once. As concerns this clone: Its specificity is unknown.

The sequencing input was PBMCs. The genes are TRBV7-6 and TRBJ1-5; D is undetermined. The TCR sequence derives from a young man in good health and CMV-seronegative. The chain's CDR3 is CASSLVYSNQPQHF. CDR3 DNA: TGTGCCAGCAGCTTAGTCTATAGCAATCAGCCCCAGCATTTT.